These T cell receptor beta chains were read from a single sample in a study of CD8 T cells in ankylosing spondylitis. TCRdb analysed the 5' RACE reads with MiXCR anew, one entry per CDR3 protein. The sample holds some 350,000 distinct CDR3 sequences; roughly 15% are singletons and the top ten take 0.9% to 1.2%. Material: blood, either unsorted or a sorted T cell fraction (not recorded which). The source of these receptors is a male donor with ankylosing spondylitis or in good health (not recorded which). Both conserved end residues are part of each CDR3. The order of the fields is clone size, D gene, J gene, V gene, CDR3 DNA, CDR3 protein. A D gene is named only where the DNA matches it firmly. Expanded clones are given a class, and other clones once, few, many or no size at all.

once | . | TRBJ2-5 | TRBV24-1 | TGTGCCACCAGTGATTCGGGACACGGCGGGGAGACCCAGTACTTC | CATSDSGHGGETQYF
. | TRBD1 | TRBJ1-2 | TRBV29-1 | TGCAGCGTGGGGGACAGGGGGAACTATGGCTACACCTTC | CSVGDRGNYGYTF
. | . | TRBJ2-1 | TRBV20-1 | TGCAGTGCTTACGGGGGGCGTGTTGAGCAGTTCTTC | CSAYGGRVEQFF
few | . | TRBJ1-2 | TRBV3-1 | TGTGCCAGCAGCCAAGACAGGGTTATGGACTATGGCTACACCTTC | CASSQDRVMDYGYTF
. | . | TRBJ1-1 | TRBV6-1 | TGTGCCAGCAGTGAACACAGGGCGAACACTGAAGCTTTCTTT | CASSEHRANTEAFF
many | . | TRBJ1-5 | TRBV4-1 | TGCGCCTCATCGACAGGCAGTAGCAATCAGCCCCAGCATTTT | CASSTGSSNQPQHF
few | . | TRBJ1-6 | TRBV7-8 | TGTGCCAGCCAGTGGGGGGGACTCTCCTATAATTCACCCCTCCACTTT | CASQWGGLSYNSPLHF
many | . | TRBJ1-1 | TRBV10-3 | TGTGCCATCAGTGACGCAACGAACACTGAAGCTTTCTTT | CAISDATNTEAFF
. | . | TRBJ2-7 | TRBV4-1 | TGCGCCAGCAGCCCCGATAACTTACTCTCCTACGAGCAGTACTTC | CASSPDNLLSYEQYF
few | TRBD2 | TRBJ2-1 | TRBV12-3/TRBV12-4 | TGTGCCAGCGGGCCCCTAGCGGGACACTACAATGAGCAGTTCTTC | CASGPLAGHYNEQFF
. | . | TRBJ1-1 | TRBV20-1 | TGCAGTGCTCCGAGGACGACTGAAGCTTTCTTT | CSAPRTTEAFF
. | . | TRBJ2-1 | TRBV7-9 | TGTGCCAGCAGCTTAGTGTGGGGAAGGGGGGACAATGAGCAGTTCTTC | CASSLVWGRGDNEQFF
few | TRBD2 | TRBJ2-1 | TRBV7-2 | TGTGCCAGCAGCTTACTCAGCGGGGGGGCAGTTGAGCAGTTCTTC | CASSLLSGGAVEQFF
. | TRBD1 | TRBJ2-1 | TRBV6-1 | TGTGCCAGCAGGGAGAGGACCGGGACAGGGAACTACAATGAGCAGTTCTTC | CASRERTGTGNYNEQFF
. | . | TRBJ2-3 | TRBV5-6 | TGTGCCAGCAGCCTGGAGGTGGTAGAGATCACAGATACGCAGTATTTT | CASSLEVVEITDTQYF
few | TRBD2 | TRBJ2-3 | TRBV7-2 | TGTGCCAGCAGCTTAGGACTAGCGCCAGATACGCAGTATTTT | CASSLGLAPDTQYF
once | . | TRBJ2-6 | TRBV6-4 | TGTGCCAGCAGTGATAGCGGCTCTGGGGCCAACGTCCTGACTTTC | CASSDSGSGANVLTF
. | . | TRBJ2-1 | TRBV5-1 | TGCGCCAGCAGCTTGGGAGGGAGTGCCGAGGAGCAGTTCTTC | CASSLGGSAEEQFF
. | . | TRBJ2-1 | TRBV7-8 | TGTGCCAGCAGCCCTCGGGGGTACTCCTACAATGAGCAGTTCTTC | CASSPRGYSYNEQFF
. | . | TRBJ2-1 | TRBV20-1 | TGCAGTGCTCCTACGGGGGACAGCTCCTACAATGAGCAGTTCTTC | CSAPTGDSSYNEQFF
. | TRBD1 | TRBJ1-1 | TRBV10-3 | TGTGCCATCAGTGAGTCCGGGACAGGGCGAGCTTTCTTT | CAISESGTGRAFF
. | TRBD2 | TRBJ2-5 | TRBV28 | TGTGCCAGCAGCCCGACTAGCGACCCGCAGACCCAGTACTTC | CASSPTSDPQTQYF
. | TRBD2 | TRBJ2-1 | TRBV6-2/TRBV6-3 | TGTGCCAGCAGCACGCGGGAGCGGTACAATGAGCAGTTCTTC | CASSTRERYNEQFF
. | TRBD2 | TRBJ2-5 | TRBV18 | TGTGCCAGCTCACCATCGGGACTAGCGATAGGAGAGACCCAGTACTTC | CASSPSGLAIGETQYF
many | . | TRBJ2-7 | TRBV12-3/TRBV12-4 | TGTGCCAGCAGTCCATGGGACGGGACCTACGAGCAGTACTTC | CASSPWDGTYEQYF
many | TRBD1 | TRBJ1-2 | TRBV12-3/TRBV12-4 | TGTGCCAGCAGTCGACAGGGAAGGGATGGCTACACCTTC | CASSRQGRDGYTF
. | . | TRBJ2-2 | TRBV29-1 | TGCAGCGTTGGCAGGGCGCTCACCGGGGAGCTGTTTTTT | CSVGRALTGELFF
few | . | TRBJ1-2 | TRBV20-1 | TGCAGTGCTAGAGATACCCGGGTACAAAACTATGGCTACACCTTC | CSARDTRVQNYGYTF
. | . | TRBJ2-1 | TRBV15 | TGTGCCACCAGCAGTCCGGAGCGCCGTCACAATGAGCAGTTCTTC | CATSSPERRHNEQFF
few | . | TRBJ1-2 | TRBV9 | TGTGCCAGCAGCGGGCCTGGAAACTCCGCTATGGGCTACACCTTC | CASSGPGNSAMGYTF